The 17 T cell receptor beta chains reported below all come from one sample, sequenced in a study of blood T cell repertoires in COVID-19. Using immunoSEQ multiplex PCR, the repertoire was profiled, and TCRdb retains in-frame clones only, with some absent. The sample has some 240,000 clones; 75% to 90% are singletons. The sequenced sample was PBMCs or T cells enriched from blood (not recorded which). The receptor set was obtained from a woman aged 40 to 50 who had been exposed to COVID-19.

The chain couples TRBV6-5 to TRBJ1-2, with D maybe TRBD1 (5 bases). The CDR3 is 14 residues long. V was clipped by 2 bases and J by 3 bases, with 10 bases between them. The germline CDR1 and CDR2 sequences are MNHEY and SVGAGI. In nucleotides, the CDR3 is TGTGCCAGCAGTTACAGTTCCAGGGACTATGGCTACACCTTC. This sequence encodes CASSYSSRDYGYTF.

The chain joins TRBV19 to TRBJ2-7, with 7 bases identical to TRBD1. Germline CDR1 and CDR2: LNHDA and SQIVND (reference sequence). V shed 7 bases and J 3 bases; nucleotides not matched to a gene: 9. The CDR3 sequence is 14 residues long. CDR3 bases: TGTGCCAGTAACGATCTGTCAGGGGGCTACGAGCAGTACGTC. Its protein is CASNDLSGGYEQYV.

The chain carries TRBV7-3 and TRBJ1-2; 7 bases line up with TRBD1. Germline lookup yields CDR1 SGHTA and CDR2 FQGTGA. The trim removed 6 bases at V and 2 bases at J, leaving 6 bases unmatched. The CDR3 loop spans 14 amino acids. The CDR3 DNA reads as TGTGCCAGCAGGTGGACAGGACCCAACTATGGCTACACCTTC. Translated: CASRWTGPNYGYTF.

This clone has just a few counts. The V gene is TRBV29-1, the J gene TRBJ1-1, with 7 nucleotides matching TRBD1. Germline V gives CDR1 SQVTM, CDR2 ANQGSEA. The V segment lost 6 bases and the J segment 9 bases; nucleotides outside the gene matches: 7. This CDR3 has 11 amino acids. This CDR3 is CSVRRQGKAFF. The CDR3, as DNA: TGCAGCGTCCGAAGACAGGGCAAAGCTTTCTTT. The full variable domain, completed using reference TRBV29-1 and TRBJ1-1, is SAVISQKPSRDICQRGTSLTIQCQVDSQVTMMFWYRQQPGQSLTLIATANQGSEATYESGFVIDKFPISRPNLTFSTLTVSNMSPEDSSIYLCSVRRQGKAFFGQGTRLTVV.

The rearrangement links TRBV5-1 to TRBJ2-2, with D possibly matching TRBD1 (6 bases). CDR3 length: 15 amino acids. Trimming stripped 4 bases from V and 7 bases from J, with 17 bases between. From germline, CDR1 is SGHRS and CDR2 YFSETQ. The chain's CDR3 is CASSLVTGSSGELFF. CDR3 bases: TGCGCCAGCAGCCTCGTTACAGGGTCCAGCGGGGAGCTGTTTTTT.

V is TRBV5-4 and J is TRBJ1-6, with D unresolved. The CDR3 covers 14 residues. V dropped 6 bases and J dropped 7 bases, with 14 bases sitting between them. CDR1 and CDR2 from the germline V gene are SGHNT and YYREEE (reference sequence). CDR3 sequence (DNA): TGTGCCAGCAACCTGAAGGCGGGAAATTCACCCCTCCACTTT. This codes for CASNLKAGNSPLHF.

CDR3 nucleotide sequence: TGTGCCAGCAGTATCCCGGGACAGGCCAATGAAAAACTGTTTTTT. Translating gives CASSIPGQANEKLFF. The chain links TRBV28 to TRBJ1-4; the match to TRBD1 covers 8 bases. Per the germline V gene, CDR1 is MDHEN and CDR2 is SYDVKM. Trimming cost V 5 bases and J 5 bases; bases outside gene matches: 7. The CDR3 has 15 residues.

On this clone itself: This CDR3 is also generated by other DNA sequences in the sample. The chain carries TRBV14 and TRBJ2-3; D might be TRBD2 (5 bases). Germline V gives CDR1 SGHDN, CDR2 FVKESK. CDR3 length: 13 amino acids. The V end lost 2 bases, the J end lost 3 bases, and 6 bases lay between the germline ends. The CDR3 DNA is TGTGCCAGCAGCCAATTAGCGACAGATACGCAGTATTTT. Translation gives CASSQLATDTQYF.

This chain connects TRBV19 to TRBJ1-1, with D perhaps matching TRBD1 (6 bases). Germline lookup yields CDR1 LNHDA and CDR2 SQIVND (reference sequence). CDR3 length: 14 residues. The V and J ends lost 6 bases and 3 bases respectively, with 14 bases between them. CDR3: CASRSGGWYTEAFF. DNA for the CDR3: TGTGCCAGTAGATCGGGGGGCTGGTACACTGAAGCTTTCTTT.

This clone was recorded once. This chain uses TRBV24-1 with TRBJ2-3; maybe TRBD1 (6 bases). V lost 4 bases, J lost 2 bases, and 18 bases lay in between. This CDR3 contains 17 residues. Germline V CDR1 and CDR2: KGHDR, SFDVKD. The chain's CDR3 is CATSDTKKTGVTDTQYF. The DNA of the CDR3 is TGTGCCACCAGTGACACGAAGAAGACAGGCGTCACAGATACGCAGTATTTT.

The V and J genes are TRBV19 and TRBJ2-7, with TRBD1 identical over 8 bases. CDR1 is LNHDA, CDR2 SQIVND, per germline (reference sequence). The CDR3 covers 14 residues. The V and J ends lost 6 bases and 2 bases, in that order; junction bases with no gene match: 6. This CDR3 is CASSENRGAYEQYF. DNA of the CDR3: TGTGCCAGTAGCGAAAACAGGGGGGCCTACGAGCAGTACTTC.

V usage is TRBV28 and J usage is TRBJ1-2; D not certain. The CDR3 runs 12 residues. The germline gives CDR1 MDHEN, CDR2 SYDVKM. Trimming took off 6 bases at V and 4 bases at J, with 9 bases between the two ends. The CDR3: CASSEQIYGYTF. CDR3 DNA: TGTGCCAGCAGCGAACAAATCTATGGCTACACCTTC.

The chain is built from TRBV19 and TRBJ1-6, with 9 bases aligning to TRBD1. The CDR3 sequence is 15 residues long. The trim removed 4 bases at V and 7 bases at J, leaving 5 bases unmatched. Germline V gives CDR1 LNHDA, CDR2 SQIVND (reference sequence). As DNA, the CDR3 is TGTGCCAGTAGTACCCGGGACAGGGAAAATTCACCCCTCCACTTT. Its protein is CASSTRDRENSPLHF.

The rearrangement uses TRBV5-4 and TRBJ2-2; D unclear. Per germline, CDR1 SGHNT and CDR2 YYREEE (reference sequence). The CDR3 length is 14 residues. V was trimmed by 3 bases and J by 2 bases, leaving 8 bases between them. CDR3 loop: CASSSQTNTGELFF. The CDR3 DNA follows: TGTGCCAGCAGCTCCCAGACAAACACCGGGGAGCTGTTTTTT.

The chain uses TRBV30 and TRBJ2-3, with 10 bases aligning to TRBD1. V shed 4 bases, J shed 6 bases, and the junction held 7 bases outside the gene matches. The CDR3 spans 14 residues. Germline V lookup: CDR1 GTSNPN, CDR2 SVGIG (reference sequence). This chain's CDR3 is CAWIRGQGYDTQYF. The CDR3 bases are TGTGCCTGGATAAGGGGACAGGGGTATGATACGCAGTATTTT.

The CDR3 nucleotides are TGTGCCACCAGTGATTCGTGGGGGCCGGATGGCTACACCTTC. As protein: CATSDSWGPDGYTF. The V call is TRBV24-1, the J call TRBJ1-2; D may be TRBD1 (6 bases). The germline V and J ends were trimmed by 2 bases and 6 bases, with 12 bases remaining between them. Germline V lookup: CDR1 KGHDR, CDR2 SFDVKD. CDR3 length: 14 residues.

The J gene is TRBJ1-1, the V gene TRBV13, with D possibly TRBD1 on 5 matching bases. In germline, CDR1 is PRHDT, CDR2 FYEKMQ (reference sequence). V lost 4 bases, J lost 1 base, and 16 bases lay in between. The CDR3 consists of 16 residues. The CDR3 DNA reads TGTGCCAGCAGCTCACGCAGGACTACAGGGAACACTGAAGCTTTCTTT. Amino acid sequence: CASSSRRTTGNTEAFF.